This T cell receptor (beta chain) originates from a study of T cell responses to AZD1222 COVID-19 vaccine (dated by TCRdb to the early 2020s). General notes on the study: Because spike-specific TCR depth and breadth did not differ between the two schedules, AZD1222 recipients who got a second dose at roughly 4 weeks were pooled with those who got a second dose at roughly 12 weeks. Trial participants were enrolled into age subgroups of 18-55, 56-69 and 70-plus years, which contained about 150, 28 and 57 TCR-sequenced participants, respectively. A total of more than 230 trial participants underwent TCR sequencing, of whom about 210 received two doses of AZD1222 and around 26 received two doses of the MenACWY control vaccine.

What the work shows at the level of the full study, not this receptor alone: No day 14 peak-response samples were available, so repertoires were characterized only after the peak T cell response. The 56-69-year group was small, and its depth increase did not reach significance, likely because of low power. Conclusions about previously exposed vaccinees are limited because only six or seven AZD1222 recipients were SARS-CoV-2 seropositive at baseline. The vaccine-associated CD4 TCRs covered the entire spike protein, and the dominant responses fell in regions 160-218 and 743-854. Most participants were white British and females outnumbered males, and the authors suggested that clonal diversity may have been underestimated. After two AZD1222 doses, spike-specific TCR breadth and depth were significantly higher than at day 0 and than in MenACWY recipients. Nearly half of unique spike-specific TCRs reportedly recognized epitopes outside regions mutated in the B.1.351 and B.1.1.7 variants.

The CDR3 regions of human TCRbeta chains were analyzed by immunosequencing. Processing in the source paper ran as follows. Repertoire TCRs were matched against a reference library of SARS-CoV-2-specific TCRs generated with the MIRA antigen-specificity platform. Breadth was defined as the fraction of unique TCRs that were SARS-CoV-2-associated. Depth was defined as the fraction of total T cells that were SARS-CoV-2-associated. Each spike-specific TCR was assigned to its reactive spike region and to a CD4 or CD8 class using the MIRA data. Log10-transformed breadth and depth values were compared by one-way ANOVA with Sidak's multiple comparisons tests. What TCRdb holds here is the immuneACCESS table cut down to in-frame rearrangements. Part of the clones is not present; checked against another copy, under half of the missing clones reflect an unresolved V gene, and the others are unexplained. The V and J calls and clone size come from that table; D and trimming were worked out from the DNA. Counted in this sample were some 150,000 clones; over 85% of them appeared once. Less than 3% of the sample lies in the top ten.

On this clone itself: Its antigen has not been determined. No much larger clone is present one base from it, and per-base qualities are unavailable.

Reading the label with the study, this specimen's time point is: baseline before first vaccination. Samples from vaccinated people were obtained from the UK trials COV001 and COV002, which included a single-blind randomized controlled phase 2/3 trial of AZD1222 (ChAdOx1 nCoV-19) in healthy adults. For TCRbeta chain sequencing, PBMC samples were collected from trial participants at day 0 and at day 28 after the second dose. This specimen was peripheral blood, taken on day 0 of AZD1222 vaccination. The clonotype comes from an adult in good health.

At the DNA level, the sequence is TGTGCCAGCACCACAGGGGGGGGCACTGAAGCTTTCTTT. Its coded protein is CASTTGGGTEAFF. The V and J genes are TRBV12-3 or TRBV12-4 and TRBJ1-1, and TRBD1 matches 8 of the central bases. Compared with germline, V lacks 7 bases and J lacks 4 bases; bases without a gene match: 5. The CDR3 covers 13 residues, taking in both the cysteine and the phenylalanine. The CDR3 DNA has 39 bases and is translated from base 1.